One sample yielded the 32 T cell receptor beta chains listed below, sequenced in a study of T cell repertoires in cytomegalovirus infection. Their antigens remain unidentified. TCRdb ran MiXCR on the reads and lists one entry per CDR3 protein. The table lists around 99,000 distinct CDR3 sequences, about 28% of them singletons, with roughly 81% in the top ten. The sample here was CD8+ T cells from cultured PBMCs, taken from culture after CMV antigen stimulation. The receptors stem from a human donor in good health (CMV status not recorded). Some clones in this sample may be carry-over from other donors' samples.

In this sample, this clonotype turned up a few times. The chain carries TRBV11-2 and TRBJ2-7; D not resolved. Germline CDR1 reads SGHAT; CDR2 reads FQNNGV. This CDR3 is 10 amino acids long. With 8 bases removed from V and 3 bases from J, the gap between germline ends came to 5 bases. The CDR3 here is CASAGYEQYF. In nucleotides, the CDR3 is TGTGCCAGCGCCGGCTACGAGCAGTACTTC.

This clonotype was counted between two and nine times. The chain couples TRBV27 to TRBJ1-2, with D uncertain. The CDR3 loop spans 14 amino acids. Trimming pared 5 bases from V and 4 bases from J, leaving 14 bases between. In germline, CDR1 is MNHEY, CDR2 SMNVEV (reference sequence). The CDR3 loop is CASSGHGPSYGYTF. For the CDR3, the DNA is TGTGCCAGCAGTGGGCACGGGCCTAGCTATGGCTACACCTTC.

The V and J genes are TRBV9 and TRBJ2-1; no clear D. The CDR3 is made up of 16 amino acids. Germline-derived CDR1 and CDR2 are SGDLS and YYNGEE. V was clipped by 4 bases and J by 0 bases, with 14 bases between them. The CDR3 loop reads CASSSRSGSSYNEQFF. The CDR3 bases are TGTGCCAGCAGCTCCAGGTCTGGTAGCTCCTACAATGAGCAGTTCTTC.

The V call is TRBV5-1, the J call TRBJ2-7; D possibly corresponds to TRBD1 (10 bases). Trimming removed 4 bases from V and 4 bases from J, with 21 bases in between. This CDR3 has 16 residues. Germline V CDR1 and CDR2: SGHRS, YFSETQ. The CDR3 nucleotides are TGCGCCAGCAGCGCGGGAGGGGACAGGGGAAGTTACGAGCAGTACTTC. Its translation is CASSAGGDRGSYEQYF.

This clonotype occurred many times. J is TRBJ1-5 and V is TRBV7-8, with D possibly TRBD1 on 5 matching bases. This CDR3 contains 14 residues. Germline CDR1 SGHVS, CDR2 FQNEAQ. With 2 bases removed from V and 5 bases from J, the gap between germline ends came to 10 bases. In nucleotides, the CDR3 is TGTGCCAGCAGCTTAATGGGGCCTGATCAGCCCCAGCATTTT. Amino acids: CASSLMGPDQPQHF.

The chain uses TRBV27 and TRBJ1-5; possible D gene TRBD1, 6 bases. This CDR3 is built from 14 residues. Per germline, CDR1 MNHEY and CDR2 SMNVEV (reference sequence). The CDR3 reads CATQKGGGNQPQHF. DNA for the CDR3: TGTGCTACTCAGAAGGGGGGCGGCAATCAGCCCCAGCATTTT.

This chain links TRBV19 with TRBJ1-5; 7 bases line up with TRBD1. V gave up 9 bases and J gave up 3 bases; unmatched junction bases: 5. The CDR3 is made up of 13 amino acids. Per germline, CDR1 LNHDA and CDR2 SQIVND (reference sequence). The CDR3 protein is CARLTGPNQPQHF. CDR3 nucleotide sequence: TGTGCCAGGTTGACAGGGCCCAATCAGCCCCAGCATTTT.

This clonotype was picked up a small number of times. V is TRBV27 and J is TRBJ1-1; perhaps TRBD1 as D (6 bases). The V end was cut by 8 bases, the J end by 4 bases, with 17 bases between. Germline values: CDR1 MNHEY, CDR2 SMNVEV (reference sequence). The length of the CDR3 is 14 residues. The CDR3 is CASGGKGRGTEAFF. CDR3 coding DNA: TGTGCCAGCGGAGGAAAGGGCAGGGGCACTGAAGCTTTCTTT.

This clonotype was seen a handful of times. V usage is TRBV27 and J usage is TRBJ1-1; TRBD1 matches at 11 bases. Germline V lookup: CDR1 MNHEY, CDR2 SMNVEV (reference sequence). V lost 4 bases to trimming and J lost 4 bases; unmatched junction nucleotides: 5. This CDR3 spans 15 amino acids. The CDR3 loop reads CASSSGQGASTEAFF. CDR3 bases: TGTGCCAGCAGTTCAGGACAGGGGGCGAGCACTGAAGCTTTCTTT.

V gene TRBV11-2 combines with J gene TRBJ1-3; the D gene is possibly TRBD1 (6 bases). CDR3 size: 14 residues. Germline loops: CDR1 SGHAT, CDR2 FQNNGV. V lost 4 bases, J lost 4 bases, and 11 bases lay in between. The CDR3 loop is CASSYREWGNTIYF. CDR3 bases: TGTGCCAGCAGCTACAGGGAGTGGGGAAACACCATATATTTT. Full variable domain (missing parts from reference TRBV11-2 and TRBJ1-3): EAGVAQSPRYKIIEKRQSVAFWCNPISGHATLYWYQQILGQGPKLLIQFQNNGVVDDSQLPKDRFSAERLKGVDSTLKIQPAKLEDSAVYLCASSYREWGNTIYFGEGSWLTVV.

The chain joins TRBV11-2 to TRBJ2-5; D may be TRBD2 (7 bases). The germline V gene has CDR1 SGHAT and CDR2 FQNNGV. The CDR3 consists of 15 residues. The V gene lost 6 bases and the J gene lost 7 bases, with 21 bases spanning the gap. Here the CDR3 reads CASRLEVGGAGTQYF. CDR3 nucleotide sequence: TGTGCCAGCAGACTAGAGGTTGGGGGGGCCGGGACCCAGTACTTC.

The chain couples TRBV7-9 to TRBJ1-2; weak D call: TRBD1 (5 bases). Germline V gene sequence: CDR1 SEHNR, CDR2 FQNEAQ (reference sequence). V gave up 5 bases and J gave up 3 bases, with 16 bases separating them. The CDR3 totals 15 residues. CDR3: CASSPSSGGDYGYTF. The CDR3 DNA reads as TGTGCCAGCAGCCCCTCGTCCGGGGGGGACTATGGCTACACCTTC.

This clonotype was recorded at least ten times. V and J are TRBV7-6 and TRBJ2-7, with a tentative D call TRBD1 (6 bases). This CDR3 region has 15 residues. In germline, CDR1 is SGHVS, CDR2 FNYEAQ. Trimming pared 2 bases from V and 1 base from J, leaving 12 bases between. The CDR3 here is CASSLWQGPSYEQYF. The CDR3 DNA reads as TGTGCCAGCAGCTTATGGCAGGGGCCATCCTACGAGCAGTACTTC.

This rearrangement joins TRBV6-1 to TRBJ2-1; D may be TRBD1 or TRBD2 (5 bases each). This CDR3 has 15 residues. From germline, CDR1 is MNHNS and CDR2 SASEGT. V was shortened by 5 bases and J by 2 bases, with 13 bases between the two germline ends. DNA for the CDR3: TGTGCCAGCAGTTCGGGACCGCCGGCCTACAATGAGCAGTTCTTC. Translated, it gives CASSSGPPAYNEQFF.

The chain recombines TRBV19 with TRBJ1-5; D ambiguous. V was clipped by 5 bases and J by 0 bases, with 8 bases between them. CDR1 is LNHDA and CDR2 is SQIVND in the germline V gene (reference sequence). The CDR3 spans 14 residues. CDR3 loop: CASSYGSSNQPQHF. The CDR3 region has the DNA TGTGCCAGTAGTTACGGGAGTAGCAATCAGCCCCAGCATTTT.

This chain joins TRBV27 and TRBJ1-5; D not resolved. Germline-derived CDR1 and CDR2 are MNHEY and SMNVEV (reference sequence). V lost 1 base, J lost 4 bases, and 8 bases lay in between. The CDR3 has 14 amino acids. CDR3 in amino acids: CASSLYLGNQPQHF. As DNA, the CDR3 is TGTGCCAGCAGTTTATACCTCGGGAATCAGCCCCAGCATTTT.

V is TRBV27 and J is TRBJ2-3; 7 bases align to TRBD1. This CDR3 contains 17 residues. CDR1 and CDR2 from the germline V gene are MNHEY and SMNVEV (reference sequence). The J segment lost 1 base and the V segment lost 5 bases, leaving 12 bases of the junction unmatched. The CDR3 DNA reads as TGTGCCAGCAGTCATCGGGGACAGAGAGGGGGCACAGATACGCAGTATTTT. It codes for CASSHRGQRGGTDTQYF.

This clonotype has just a few counts. Sequence at one end of the junction differs from germline and may be a read error. This chain joins TRBV7-8 and TRBJ2-1; 8 nucleotides align to TRBD1. CDR1 is SGHVS and CDR2 is FQNEAQ in the germline V gene. This CDR3 contains 17 residues. As DNA, the CDR3 is TGTGCCAGCAGCCTAGCGAAACAGGGGGAGAGGTACAATGAGCAGTTCTTC. Translating gives CASSLAKQGERYNEQFF.

The rearrangement links TRBV28 to TRBJ1-1, with D maybe TRBD1 (6 bases). Trimming pared 3 bases from V and 0 bases from J, leaving 20 bases between. The germline gives CDR1 MDHEN, CDR2 SYDVKM. CDR3 length: 18 residues. The CDR3 nucleotides read TGTGCCAGCAGTTTCGGATTAGGGACATCGGCCTTGAACACTGAAGCTTTCTTT. Amino acid sequence: CASSFGLGTSALNTEAFF.

The sample holds a few counts of this clonotype. V and J are TRBV7-2 and TRBJ1-1; 12 positions agree with TRBD1. This CDR3 is 17 amino acids long. CDR1 and CDR2 (germline): SGHTA, FQGNSA. Trimming removed 4 bases from V and 5 bases from J; junction bases left unmatched: 11. CDR3 amino acids: CASSSFSGQGAGTEAFF. DNA for the CDR3: TGTGCCAGCAGCTCTTTCTCGGGACAGGGGGCGGGAACTGAAGCTTTCTTT.

This clonotype was recorded a few times. This chain links TRBV6-5 with TRBJ2-2; D may match TRBD1 or TRBD2 (5 bases each). With 2 bases removed from V and 2 bases from J, the gap between germline ends came to 6 bases. Germline-derived CDR1 and CDR2 are MNHEY and SVGAGI. There are 14 residues in the CDR3. The CDR3 is CASSYGDNTGELFF. Written as DNA, the CDR3 is TGTGCCAGCAGTTACGGGGACAACACCGGGGAGCTGTTTTTT.

This chain uses TRBV18 with TRBJ2-5; 10 bases are a match to TRBD1. Germline CDR1 and CDR2: KGHSH and LQKENI. The V and J ends lost 2 bases and 4 bases, in that order; junction bases with no gene match: 7. CDR3 length: 16 amino acids. This CDR3 reads CASSPFLGQGTETQYF. The CDR3 coding sequence is TGTGCCAGCTCACCATTTCTGGGACAGGGGACAGAGACCCAGTACTTC. Variable domain in full (rest from reference TRBV18 and TRBJ2-5): NAGVMQNPRHLVRRRGQEARLRCSPMKGHSHVYWYRQLPEEGLKFMVYLQKENIIDESGMPKERFSAEFPKEGPSILRIQQVVRGDSAAYFCASSPFLGQGTETQYFGPGTRLLVL.

The chain joins TRBV27 to TRBJ1-5, with a weak D call TRBD1 (6 bases). Trimming took off 8 bases at V and 3 bases at J, with 14 bases between the two ends. The germline V gene encodes CDR1 MNHEY and CDR2 SMNVEV (reference sequence). This CDR3 is built from 14 residues. The CDR3 sequence is CASASGGANQPQHF. The DNA for the CDR3 is TGTGCCAGCGCCTCTGGGGGGGCCAATCAGCCCCAGCATTTT.

The chain carries TRBV24-1 and TRBJ2-2; 10 nucleotides align to TRBD1. The length of the CDR3 is 14 residues. The V segment lost 9 bases and the J segment 4 bases; nucleotides outside the gene matches: 4. Germline loops: CDR1 KGHDR, CDR2 SFDVKD. The DNA of the CDR3 is TGTGCCACCGGAGACAGGGGGCCCACCGGGGAGCTGTTTTTT. It encodes CATGDRGPTGELFF.

The J gene is TRBJ1-1, the V gene TRBV19; no definite D call. Germline assignment: CDR1 LNHDA and CDR2 SQIVND (reference sequence). V gave up 10 bases and J gave up 4 bases, with 10 bases separating them. The CDR3 has 11 residues. CDR3 in amino acids: CAILGGTEAFF. The CDR3 DNA follows: TGTGCCATCCTAGGTGGCACTGAAGCTTTCTTT.

This clonotype was seen repeatedly, ten times or more. The chain is built from TRBV5-1 and TRBJ1-1; 9 nucleotides match TRBD1. CDR3 length: 12 residues. V was pared by 5 bases and J by 8 bases, with 4 bases of the junction left unmatched. Germline CDR1 reads SGHRS; CDR2 reads YFSETQ. As DNA, the CDR3 is TGCGCCAGCAGTTCACAGGGGGCCGAAGCTTTCTTT. This translates into CASSSQGAEAFF.

This clonotype turned up a few times. The genes are TRBV14 and TRBJ1-1; the D is unclear. V lost 5 bases and J 0 bases, leaving 7 bases between the germline ends. Germline CDR1 is SGHDN and CDR2 is FVKESK. CDR3 size: 13 residues. CDR3 residues: CASSGGMNTEAFF. DNA for the CDR3: TGTGCCAGCAGCGGCGGAATGAACACTGAAGCTTTCTTT. Together with reference TRBV14 and TRBJ1-1, the CDR3 gives the full variable domain: EAGVTQFPSHSVIEKGQTVTLRCDPISGHDNLYWYRRVMGKEIKFLLHFVKESKQDESGMPNNRFLAERTGGTYSTLKVQPAELEDSGVYFCASSGGMNTEAFFGQGTRLTVV.

In its sample, this clonotype was seen a few times. The chain recombines TRBV7-9 with TRBJ1-2; unclear D gene. The CDR3 loop spans 11 amino acids. The V and J ends lost 1 base and 10 bases respectively, with 7 bases between them. Germline V gene sequence: CDR1 SEHNR, CDR2 FQNEAQ (reference sequence). The DNA of the CDR3 is TGTGCCAGCAGCTTAGACGGGGACTACACCTTC. This encodes CASSLDGDYTF.

The table lists this clonotype with a few counts. This chain joins TRBV29-1 and TRBJ2-5; D possibly corresponds to TRBD2 (5 bases). Per the germline V gene, CDR1 is SQVTM and CDR2 is ANQGSEA. V gave up 7 bases and J gave up 6 bases, with 15 bases separating them. This CDR3 region has 12 residues. CDR3 DNA sequence: TGCAGCGCCATACCCGACGGGAAGACCCAGTACTTC. Its translation is CSAIPDGKTQYF.

The chain has TRBV19 and TRBJ2-7; D may be TRBD1 (6 bases). CDR1 is LNHDA, CDR2 SQIVND, per germline (reference sequence). The CDR3 runs to 13 residues. Trimming left V 6 bases short and J 5 bases short, with 14 bases between. The CDR3 sequence: CASSFTGTHEQYF. The CDR3 nucleotides read TGTGCCAGTAGCTTCACAGGGACCCACGAGCAGTACTTC.

This sequence joins TRBV3-1 and TRBJ1-2; 7 positions agree with TRBD1. The germline V gene has CDR1 LGHDT and CDR2 YNNKEL (reference sequence). V lost 0 bases to trimming and J lost 2 bases; unmatched junction nucleotides: 3. The CDR3 extends over 15 amino acids. The CDR3 DNA sequence: TGTGCCAGCAGCCAAGACCCGACAGGGAACTATGGCTACACCTTC. The encoded protein is CASSQDPTGNYGYTF.

Many counts were recorded for this clonotype. The chain recombines TRBV7-9 with TRBJ2-2; the D is unclear. The ends were cut back, 5 bases at V and 2 bases at J, with 15 bases in the middle. This CDR3 is built from 16 residues. Per germline, CDR1 SEHNR and CDR2 FQNEAQ (reference sequence). The CDR3 region is CASSPGRQINTGELFF. The CDR3 DNA follows: TGTGCCAGCAGCCCCGGACGGCAAATTAACACCGGGGAGCTGTTTTTT.